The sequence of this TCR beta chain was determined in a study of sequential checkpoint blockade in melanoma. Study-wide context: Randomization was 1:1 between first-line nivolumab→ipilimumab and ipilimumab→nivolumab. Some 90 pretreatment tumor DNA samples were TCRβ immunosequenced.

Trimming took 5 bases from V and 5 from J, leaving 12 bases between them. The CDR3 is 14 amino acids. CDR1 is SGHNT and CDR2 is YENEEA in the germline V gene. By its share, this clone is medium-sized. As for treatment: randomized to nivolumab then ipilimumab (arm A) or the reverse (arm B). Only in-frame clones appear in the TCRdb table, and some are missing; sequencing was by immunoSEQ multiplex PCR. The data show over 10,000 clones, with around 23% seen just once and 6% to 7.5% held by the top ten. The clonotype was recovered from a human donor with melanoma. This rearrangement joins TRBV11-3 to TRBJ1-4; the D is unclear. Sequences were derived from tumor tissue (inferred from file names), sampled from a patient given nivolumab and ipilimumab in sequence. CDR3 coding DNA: TGTGCCAGCAGCAAAGACGGGAAGAATGAAAAACTGTTTTTT. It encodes CASSKDGKNEKLFF.